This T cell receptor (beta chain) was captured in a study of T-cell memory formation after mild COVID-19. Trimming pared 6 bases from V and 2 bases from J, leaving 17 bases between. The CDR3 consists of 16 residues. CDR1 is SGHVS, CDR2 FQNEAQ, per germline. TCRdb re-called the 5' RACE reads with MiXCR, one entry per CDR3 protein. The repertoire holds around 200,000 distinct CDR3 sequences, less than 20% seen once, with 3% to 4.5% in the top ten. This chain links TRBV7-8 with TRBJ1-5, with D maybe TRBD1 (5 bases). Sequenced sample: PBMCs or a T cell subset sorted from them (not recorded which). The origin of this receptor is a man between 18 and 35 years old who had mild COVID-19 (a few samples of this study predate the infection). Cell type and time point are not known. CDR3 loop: CASSLRDIGGNQPQHF. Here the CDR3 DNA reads TGTGCCAGCAGTTTAAGGGATATAGGGGGCAATCAGCCCCAGCATTTT.